This T cell receptor (delta chain) was obtained from a study of gamma-delta chains in newborns, infants, children. TCRdb ran CATT on the reads. The data contain approximately 5,000 delta-chain clones, 3% to 4% of them singletons. Germline V lookup: CDR1 GEAIGNYY, CDR2 EKD. The V and J ends lost 3 bases and 0 bases, in that order; junction bases with no gene match: 8. CDR3 length: 19 amino acids. The sequence came from a child who was a newborn, infant or young child, either healthy, febrile or measles-vaccinated (not recorded which). Sequences were obtained from blood. The chain uses TRDV2 and TRDJ3, with 9 bases aligning to TRDD3. The CDR3 loop is CACDATGGTPSWDTRQMFF. The CDR3 region has the DNA TGTGCCTGTGACGCGACTGGGGGAACCCCCTCCTGGGACACCCGACAGATGTTTTTC.